This T cell receptor (beta chain) was found in a study of T cell repertoires in cytomegalovirus infection. Study information: Selected CMV epitopes included recently identified HLA-C-restricted ones as well as well-studied HLA-B-restricted ones. CMV infection together with matching HLA type was indicated by public TCR beta signatures.

As to this clonotype: The antigen remains undetermined.

General observations from the study: HLA-C-restricted CMV clonotypes gave the most frequent clonotype in two of eight donors. The study identified carriers of CMV plus the relevant HLA from cumulative public TCR beta family frequency.

This CDR3 comprises 14 residues. V was clipped by 5 bases and J by 7 bases, with 17 bases between them. In germline, CDR1 is MNHEY, CDR2 SMNVEV (reference sequence). TCRdb fed the reads into MiXCR, producing one record per CDR3 protein. The table lists about 480,000 distinct CDR3 sequences, about 33% of them singletons. This chain connects TRBV27 to TRBJ2-5; D gene uncertain. This sequence was found in a human donor in good health (CMV status not recorded). Some clones in this sample may be carry-over from other donors' samples. The sequencing used cultured PBMCs, collected from culture after CMV antigen stimulation. The CDR3 nucleotides read TGTGCCAGCAGTCCTTTCTTAACCCATGGGACCCAGTACTTC. Translating gives CASSPFLTHGTQYF.